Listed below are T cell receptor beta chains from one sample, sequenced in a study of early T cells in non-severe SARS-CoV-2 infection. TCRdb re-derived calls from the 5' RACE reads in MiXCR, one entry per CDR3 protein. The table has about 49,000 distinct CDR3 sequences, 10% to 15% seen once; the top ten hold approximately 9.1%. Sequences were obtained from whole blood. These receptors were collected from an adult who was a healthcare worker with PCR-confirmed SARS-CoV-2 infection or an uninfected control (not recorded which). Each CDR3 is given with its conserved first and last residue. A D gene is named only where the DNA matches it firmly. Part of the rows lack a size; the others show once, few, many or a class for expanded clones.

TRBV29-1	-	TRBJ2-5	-	TGCAGCGTTGAGGGTATCCAAGAGACCCAGTACTTC	CSVEGIQETQYF
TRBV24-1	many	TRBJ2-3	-	TGTGCCACCAGTGATTTTACAGCGGAACGCACAGATACGCAGTATTTT	CATSDFTAERTDTQYF
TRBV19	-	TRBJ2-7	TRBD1	TGTGCCAGTACTGCCGGGAGCAGGGGGCCCGGCTACGAGCAGTACTTC	CASTAGSRGPGYEQYF
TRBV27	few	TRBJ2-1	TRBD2	TGTGCCAGCAGTTCCTTGATTAGCGGGGGGTACTACAATGAGCAGTTCTTC	CASSSLISGGYYNEQFF
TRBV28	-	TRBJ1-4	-	TGTGCCAGCAGTTTAGGGCGACGGAAACTGTTTTTT	CASSLGRRKLFF
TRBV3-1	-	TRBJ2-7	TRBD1	TGTGCCAGCAGCCAAAGGACAGGTTTCCAGCAGTACTTC	CASSQRTGFQQYF
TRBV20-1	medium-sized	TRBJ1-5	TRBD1	TGCAGTGCCTTGGACAGGGAAGGCAATCAGCCCCAGCATTTT	CSALDREGNQPQHF
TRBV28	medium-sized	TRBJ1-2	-	TGTGCCAGCAGTTTCGCTGGGAAGGGTAGAGGACGTGGTAACTATGGCTACACCTTC	CASSFAGKGRGRGNYGYTF
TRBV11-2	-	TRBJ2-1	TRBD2	TGTGCCAGCCGTATAGCGGGGCTCTACAATGAGCAGTTCTTC	CASRIAGLYNEQFF
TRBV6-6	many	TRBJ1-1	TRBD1	TGTGCCAGCAGTTACGCGACAGGGAGAACTTTCTTT	CASSYATGRTFF
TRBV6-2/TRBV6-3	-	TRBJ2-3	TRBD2	TGTGCCAGCAGATTCTCGGGGAGGGAGGATACGCAGTATTTT	CASRFSGREDTQYF
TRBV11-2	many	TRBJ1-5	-	TGTGCCAGCAGCTTGCTTTCCGTGGATCAGCCCCAGCATTTT	CASSLLSVDQPQHF
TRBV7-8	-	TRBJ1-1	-	TGTGCCAGCAGCTTAGGGAGGTGGTCGGGGAACACTGAAGCTTTCTTT	CASSLGRWSGNTEAFF
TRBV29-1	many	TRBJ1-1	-	TGCAGCGGCGTCTCCGGGGTCGCGACTGAAGCTTTCTTT	CSGVSGVATEAFF
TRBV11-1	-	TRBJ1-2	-	TGTGCCAGCAGCTTTCGGGGCCTCTATGGCTACACCTTC	CASSFRGLYGYTF
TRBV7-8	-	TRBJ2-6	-	TGTGCCAGCCGGGGGGCTTCTGGGGCCAACGTCCTGACTTTC	CASRGASGANVLTF
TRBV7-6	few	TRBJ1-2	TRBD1	TGTGCCAGCAGCCACAGGGGGCCCCCTAACTATGGCTACACCTTC	CASSHRGPPNYGYTF
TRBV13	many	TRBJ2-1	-	TGTGCCAGCAGCTTAGGCAGCTCCTACAATGAGCAGTTCTTC	CASSLGSSYNEQFF
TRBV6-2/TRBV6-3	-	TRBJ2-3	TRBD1	TGTGCCAGCAGGCCACCCTTAGGACAGGGGGCTATAGATACGCAGTATTTT	CASRPPLGQGAIDTQYF
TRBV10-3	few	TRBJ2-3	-	TGTGCCATCAGTGATTCTCAACTGGATACGCAGTATTTT	CAISDSQLDTQYF
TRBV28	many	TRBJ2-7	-	TGTGCCAGCAGTTTACCCAGTCGGCCCTACGAGCAGTACTTC	CASSLPSRPYEQYF
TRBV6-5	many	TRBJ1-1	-	TGTGCCAGCAACGTAGGACAGTGGGTGAACACTGAAGTTTTCTTT	CASNVGQWVNTEVFF
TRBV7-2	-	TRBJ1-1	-	TGTGCCAGCAAAACGGGACAATTTAACACTGAAGCTTTCTTT	CASKTGQFNTEAFF
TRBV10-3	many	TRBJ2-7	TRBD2	TGTGCCGTCGGACTAGCGGCCTACGAGCAGTACTTC	CAVGLAAYEQYF
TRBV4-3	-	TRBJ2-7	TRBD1	TGCGCCAGCAGCCAAAGGGGGCAGGGGCCCTACGAGCAGTACTTC	CASSQRGQGPYEQYF
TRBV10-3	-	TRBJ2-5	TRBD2	TGTGCCATCAGTGAAGGGAGCGGGGGGCAAGAGACCCAGTACTTC	CAISEGSGGQETQYF
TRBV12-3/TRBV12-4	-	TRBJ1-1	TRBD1	TGTGCCAGCAGTTTAGGCTCCAGGGGGACGGGAAACACTGAAGCTTTCTTT	CASSLGSRGTGNTEAFF
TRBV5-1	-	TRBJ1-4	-	TGCGCCAGCAGCTTGTACAGGGAGAATGAAAAACTGTTTTTT	CASSLYRENEKLFF
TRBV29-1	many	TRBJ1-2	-	TGCAGCGTTGAATCTGGGTACGATGGCTACACCTTC	CSVESGYDGYTF
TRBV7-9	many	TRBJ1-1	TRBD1	TGTGCCAGCAGCTTACAGGGGGGCGCTGAAGCTTTCTTT	CASSLQGGAEAFF
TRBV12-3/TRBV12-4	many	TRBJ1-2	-	TGTGCCAGCAGCCTAGACCCCCATGGCTACACCTTC	CASSLDPHGYTF
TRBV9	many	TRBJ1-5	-	TGTGCCAGCAGCGACCAGACAGCAAATCAGCCCCAGCATTTT	CASSDQTANQPQHF
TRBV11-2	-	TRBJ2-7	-	TGTGCCAGCAGCTTAGGGGCAGAGTACGAGCAGTACTTC	CASSLGAEYEQYF
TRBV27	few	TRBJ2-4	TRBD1	TGTGCCAGCAGTCCGCTCCGGACAGGGGCTCTAGCCCAAAACATTCAGTACTTC	CASSPLRTGALAQNIQYF
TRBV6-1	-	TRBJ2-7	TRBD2	TGTGCCAGCAGTGGACTAGCGGGAGCTCCCTACGAGCAGTACTTC	CASSGLAGAPYEQYF
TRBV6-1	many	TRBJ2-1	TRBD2	TGTGCCGGCCGATCGACTAGCGGGACGAATGAGCAGTTCTTC	CAGRSTSGTNEQFF
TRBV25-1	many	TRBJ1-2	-	TGTGCCAGCACCAATTACGGAGGCTACACCTTC	CASTNYGGYTF
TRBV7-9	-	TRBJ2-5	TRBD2	TGTGCCAGCAGCTTGACTAGCGGGAAAGAGACCCAGTACTTC	CASSLTSGKETQYF
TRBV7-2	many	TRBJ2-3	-	TGTGCCAGCAGCCCCCGGTGGGGCCAAGCCTTCACAGATACGCAGTATTTT	CASSPRWGQAFTDTQYF
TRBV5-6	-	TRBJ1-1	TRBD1	TGTGCCAGTAGGACAGGGATGAACACTGAAGCTTTCTTT	CASRTGMNTEAFF
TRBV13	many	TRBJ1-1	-	TGTGCCAGCAGCTTATATCAGGGATTGTTGGACACTGAAGCTTTCTTT	CASSLYQGLLDTEAFF
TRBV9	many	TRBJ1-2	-	TGTGCCAGCAGCGATGGACGCTTC	CASSDGRF
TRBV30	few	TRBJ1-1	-	TGTGCCTTAGAAACTTACAGGGTCAAGTCCACTGAAGCTTTCTTT	CALETYRVKSTEAFF
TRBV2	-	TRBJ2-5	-	TGTGCCAGCAGTGGCGGGGCCCAAGAGACCCAGTACTTC	CASSGGAQETQYF
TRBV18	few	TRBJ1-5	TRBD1	TGTGCCAGCTCACCCGAGGACAGGGTGGGCAATCAGCCCCAGCATTTT	CASSPEDRVGNQPQHF
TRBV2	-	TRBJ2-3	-	TGTGCCAGCAGTACCGGTTCCGTCGTGGATACGCAGTATTTT	CASSTGSVVDTQYF
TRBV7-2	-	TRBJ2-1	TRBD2	TGTGCCAGCAGCTTAGAAGGGGCGGGAGATCCACCGGTAAAAGACAATGAGCAGTTCTTC	CASSLEGAGDPPVKDNEQFF
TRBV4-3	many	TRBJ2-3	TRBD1	TGCGCCAGCAGCCAAGCGGGGACAGACCAGAGCACAGATACGCAGTATTTT	CASSQAGTDQSTDTQYF
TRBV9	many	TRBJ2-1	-	TGTGCCAGCAGCGTAGGTCCGCAAAACTACAATGAGCAGTTCTTC	CASSVGPQNYNEQFF
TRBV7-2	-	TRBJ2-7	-	TGTGCCAGCAGCCCCGGGCCCGCTTCATACGAGCAGTACTTC	CASSPGPASYEQYF
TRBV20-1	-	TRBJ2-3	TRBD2	TGCAGTGCTAGATTGAGCGGGAGATCAGATACGCAGTATTTT	CSARLSGRSDTQYF
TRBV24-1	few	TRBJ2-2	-	TGTGCCACCAGTGATCCGCTAGCCGGGAACACCGGGGAGCTGTTTTTT	CATSDPLAGNTGELFF
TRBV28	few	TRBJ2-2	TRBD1	TGTGCCAGCAGACTCGGACAGGGGGCGTGGACCGGGGAGCTGTTTTTT	CASRLGQGAWTGELFF
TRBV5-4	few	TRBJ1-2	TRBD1	TGTGCCAGCAGCAGGACAGGGGGGGCCTATGGCTACACCTTC	CASSRTGGAYGYTF
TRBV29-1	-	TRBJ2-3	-	TGCAGCGTTAAGCGTGCAGATACGCAGTATTTT	CSVKRADTQYF
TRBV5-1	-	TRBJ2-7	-	TGCGCCAGCAGCCGGACCCTCGAAAGATCCTACGAGCAGTACTTC	CASSRTLERSYEQYF
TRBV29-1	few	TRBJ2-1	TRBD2	TGCAGCGTTCCCGGGACTAGTGCCTACAATGAGCAGTTCTTC	CSVPGTSAYNEQFF
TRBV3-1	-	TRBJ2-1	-	TGTGCCAGCAGCCTCCTTAAACAGACTAGTCCCAATGAGCAGTTCTTC	CASSLLKQTSPNEQFF
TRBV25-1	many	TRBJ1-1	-	TGTGCCAGGGGCCGACGGGTGGAAGCTTTCTTT	CARGRRVEAFF
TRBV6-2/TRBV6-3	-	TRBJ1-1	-	TGTGCCAGCACCTTAAGGGGGGTCTACACTGAAGCTTTCTTT	CASTLRGVYTEAFF